This passage covers 21 T cell receptor beta chains from one sample sequenced in a study of PD-1 blockade in classical Hodgkin lymphoma. Time point given: cycle 4 day 1 (C4D1), after six to seven weeks of nivolumab. Brentuximab vedotin exposure varied among the patients, all of whom had relapsed after autologous stem cell transplantation. Some clones are missing from TCRdb's copy, which holds only in-frame ones; the method was immunoSEQ multiplex PCR. Counted here are 64,000 or so clones, 91% occurring once; the ten biggest clones make up 10%. Material: peripheral blood mononuclear cells (PBMCs), obtained before the fourth cycle of nivolumab. These receptors were taken from a human donor with classical Hodgkin lymphoma.

This sequence joins TRBV19 and TRBJ1-5, with 7 nucleotides matching TRBD1. V lost 9 bases and J lost 3; bases outside the gene matches: 5. The CDR3 is 13 amino acids. The germline V gene has CDR1 LNHDA and CDR2 SQIVND (reference sequence). In nucleotides, the CDR3 is TGTGCCAGCCGAGGGACAGCCAATCAGCCCCAGCATTTT. Protein sequence: CASRGTANQPQHF.

This clone was seen just once. V and J are TRBV6-1 and TRBJ2-1; 9 nucleotides agree with TRBD2. CDR3 length: 13 residues. Germline V gene sequence: CDR1 MNHNS, CDR2 SASEGT. Trimming removed 6 bases from V and 9 bases from J; junction bases left unmatched: 6. The CDR3 loop is CASSRRLAVEQFF. CDR3 DNA: TGTGCCAGCAGCCGTCGACTAGCGGTTGAGCAGTTCTTC.

The chain uses TRBV5-1 and TRBJ1-1, with 7 nucleotides matching TRBD1. CDR3 length: 16 residues. Germline V gives CDR1 SGHRS, CDR2 YFSETQ. Trimming took 3 bases from V and 1 from J; bases not matched to a gene: 9. The CDR3 is CASSSPQGSGNTEAFF. The DNA for the CDR3 is TGCGCCAGCAGCTCCCCACAGGGGTCGGGGAACACTGAAGCTTTCTTT.

The chain has TRBV5-1 and TRBJ1-2; unclear D gene. The CDR3 contains 15 residues. Germline V lookup: CDR1 SGHRS, CDR2 YFSETQ. Trimming removed 3 bases at V and 3 bases at J, with 15 bases between. The CDR3 protein is CASSSTQIQYYGYTF. CDR3 nucleotide sequence: TGCGCCAGCAGCTCCACTCAGATACAATACTATGGCTACACCTTC.

V usage is TRBV6-4 and J usage is TRBJ2-3, with D perhaps assigned TRBD1 or TRBD2 (5 bases each). With 5 bases removed from V and 2 bases from J, the gap between germline ends came to 17 bases. The CDR3 runs to 16 residues. Germline CDR1 MRHNA, CDR2 SNTAGT. The DNA for the CDR3 is TGTGCCAGCAGTCCCGAGGGAGCGACAGCCACAGATACGCAGTATTTT. It translates to CASSPEGATATDTQYF.

The rearrangement uses TRBV10-3 and TRBJ1-6; 8 nucleotides line up with TRBD1. The germline V gene encodes CDR1 ENHRY and CDR2 SYGVKD. V lost 2 bases to trimming and J lost 10 bases; unmatched junction nucleotides: 10. The CDR3 is 16 amino acids. CDR3 region: CAISEPGQGGASPLHF. Written as DNA, the CDR3 is TGTGCCATCAGTGAGCCCGGACAGGGAGGAGCGTCACCCCTCCACTTT.

This chain joins TRBV10-3 and TRBJ2-5, with a weak D call TRBD2 (6 bases). This CDR3 contains 13 residues. Trimming left V 8 bases short and J 5 bases short, with 15 bases between. The germline V gene has CDR1 ENHRY and CDR2 SYGVKD. The DNA for the CDR3 is TGTGCCATCGGGACTGCCAGGATGGAGACCCAGTACTTC. Translating it yields CAIGTARMETQYF.

The chain is built from TRBV7-6 and TRBJ1-3, with a tentative D call TRBD1 (5 bases). CDR3 length: 14 amino acids. V dropped 1 base and J dropped 8 bases, with 12 bases sitting between them. The germline V gene has CDR1 SGHVS and CDR2 FNYEAQ. The CDR3 nucleotides are TGTGCCAGCAGCTTAGGGTGGGGCCGGGACACCATATATTTT. It yields the protein CASSLGWGRDTIYF. Complete variable domain (other parts from reference TRBV7-6 and TRBJ1-3): GAGVSQSPRYKVTKRGQDVALRCDPISGHVSLYWYRQALGQGPEFLTYFNYEAQQDKSGLPNDRFSAERPEGSISTLTIQRTEQRDSAMYRCASSLGWGRDTIYFGEGSWLTVV.

This clone has only a few counts. Other DNA sequences of this sample code for an identical CDR3. The chain employs TRBV12-5 and TRBJ1-1; D gene unclear. The V and J ends lost 1 base and 2 bases respectively, with 5 bases between them. CDR3 length: 13 amino acids. Per the germline V gene, CDR1 is LGHNT and CDR2 is FRNRAP. This CDR3 reads CASGLEVNTEAFF. CDR3 DNA sequence: TGTGCTAGTGGTTTGGAAGTAAACACTGAAGCTTTCTTT. The full variable domain, with the rest looked up from reference TRBV12-5 and TRBJ1-1, is DARVTQTPRHKVTEMGQEVTMRCQPILGHNTVFWYRQTMMQGLELLAYFRNRAPLDDSGMPKDRFSAEMPDATLATLKIQPSEPRDSAVYFCASGLEVNTEAFFGQGTRLTVV.

The genes are TRBV19 and TRBJ2-2; D remains ambiguous. Between the trimmed V and J ends, which lost 1 base and 3 bases, there was a span of 9 bases. Germline V gene sequence: CDR1 LNHDA, CDR2 SQIVND (reference sequence). The CDR3 extends over 15 amino acids. The CDR3: CASSIGPGDTGELFF. As DNA, the CDR3 is TGTGCCAGTAGTATAGGGCCCGGTGACACCGGGGAGCTGTTTTTT.

The chain uses TRBV28 and TRBJ2-5; D is unclear. Germline-derived CDR1 and CDR2 are MDHEN and SYDVKM. V was pared by 8 bases and J by 1 base, with 5 bases between. CDR3 length: 11 amino acids. CDR3 bases: TGTGCCAGCGGTGTCCAAGAGACCCAGTACTTC. Translating it yields CASGVQETQYF.

The chain recombines TRBV7-9 with TRBJ2-7; D remains ambiguous. Germline V CDR1 and CDR2: SEHNR, FQNEAQ (reference sequence). The CDR3 covers 11 residues. Between the trimmed V and J ends, which lost 5 bases and 3 bases, there was a span of 5 bases. CDR3 bases: TGTGCCAGCAGCCCCCTCTACGAGCAGTACTTC. It translates to CASSPLYEQYF.

The V call is TRBV6-1, the J call TRBJ2-3; D may be TRBD2 (6 bases). The germline gives CDR1 MNHNS, CDR2 SASEGT. The CDR3 totals 15 residues. Trimming cost V 8 bases and J 4 bases, with 19 bases left between them. CDR3 protein: CASPRAPGGPDTQYF. As DNA, the CDR3 is TGTGCCAGCCCTAGGGCTCCAGGAGGGCCAGATACGCAGTATTTT.

This chain uses TRBV7-9 with TRBJ2-3; 9 bases map to TRBD1. The CDR3 length is 15 residues. Germline CDR1 and CDR2: SEHNR and FQNEAQ (reference sequence). V lost 1 base to trimming and J lost 3 bases; unmatched junction nucleotides: 2. The CDR3 nucleotides are TGTGCCAGCAGCTTAGTGGGACAGGGAACAGATACGCAGTATTTT. Translating it yields CASSLVGQGTDTQYF.

The rearrangement links TRBV9 to TRBJ2-7; the match to TRBD1 covers 9 bases. The germline V gene encodes CDR1 SGDLS and CDR2 YYNGEE. J was trimmed by 6 bases and V by 2 bases; bases with no gene match: 6. This CDR3 has 14 amino acids. As DNA, the CDR3 is TGTGCCAGCAGCGTTGGAAAACAGGGGGCCGAGCAGTACTTC. This sequence encodes CASSVGKQGAEQYF.

The chain recombines TRBV7-9 with TRBJ1-1; D might be TRBD1 (5 bases). Trimming removed 2 bases from V and 6 bases from J, with 10 bases in between. Germline lookup yields CDR1 SEHNR and CDR2 FQNEAQ (reference sequence). The CDR3 sequence is 13 residues long. The chain's CDR3 is CASSLRGYAEAFF. The CDR3 bases are TGTGCCAGCAGCTTACGGGGGTACGCTGAAGCTTTCTTT.

The genes are TRBV6-1 and TRBJ2-6; D is undetermined. The CDR3 has 17 residues. V gave up 4 bases and J gave up 0 bases, with 13 bases separating them. Germline CDR1 reads MNHNS; CDR2 reads SASEGT. The chain's CDR3 is CASSVQIIPSGANVLTF. The DNA for the CDR3 is TGTGCCAGCAGTGTACAGATAATCCCCTCTGGGGCCAACGTCCTGACTTTC.

The J gene is TRBJ1-5, the V gene TRBV27; tentative D call: TRBD1 (6 bases). V was clipped by 6 bases and J by 2 bases, with 8 bases between them. CDR1 and CDR2 from the germline V gene are MNHEY and SMNVEV (reference sequence). The length of the CDR3 is 13 residues. Here the CDR3 DNA reads TGTGCCAGCAGCTGGACAGGCAATCAGCCCCAGCATTTT. Translating it yields CASSWTGNQPQHF.

This chain links TRBV5-1 with TRBJ1-2; D possibly corresponds to TRBD1 (5 bases). The length of the CDR3 is 13 residues. CDR1 and CDR2 from the germline V gene are SGHRS and YFSETQ. The V end was cut by 7 bases, the J end by 5 bases, with 15 bases between. DNA of the CDR3: TGCGCCAGCTCCCCGGACATATCGTATGGCTACACCTTC. Its translation is CASSPDISYGYTF.

The rearrangement uses TRBV5-1 and TRBJ2-5, with D tentatively TRBD2 (6 bases). Germline loops: CDR1 SGHRS, CDR2 YFSETQ. V was cut by 4 bases and J by 5 bases, with 21 bases left in between. There are 16 residues in the CDR3. The CDR3 loop is CASSHLPGGSGETQYF. For the CDR3, the DNA is TGCGCCAGCAGCCACCTCCCCGGGGGTTCGGGCGAGACCCAGTACTTC.

V usage is TRBV4-2 and J usage is TRBJ1-3; D is unclear. CDR1 LGHNA and CDR2 YNFKEQ come from the germline V gene. The CDR3 is 17 amino acids. V was cut by 0 bases and J by 3 bases, with 15 bases left in between. The DNA for the CDR3 is TGTGCCAGCAGCCAAGATCAGAGAGGGAAGGGTGGAAACACCATATATTTT. As protein: CASSQDQRGKGGNTIYF.